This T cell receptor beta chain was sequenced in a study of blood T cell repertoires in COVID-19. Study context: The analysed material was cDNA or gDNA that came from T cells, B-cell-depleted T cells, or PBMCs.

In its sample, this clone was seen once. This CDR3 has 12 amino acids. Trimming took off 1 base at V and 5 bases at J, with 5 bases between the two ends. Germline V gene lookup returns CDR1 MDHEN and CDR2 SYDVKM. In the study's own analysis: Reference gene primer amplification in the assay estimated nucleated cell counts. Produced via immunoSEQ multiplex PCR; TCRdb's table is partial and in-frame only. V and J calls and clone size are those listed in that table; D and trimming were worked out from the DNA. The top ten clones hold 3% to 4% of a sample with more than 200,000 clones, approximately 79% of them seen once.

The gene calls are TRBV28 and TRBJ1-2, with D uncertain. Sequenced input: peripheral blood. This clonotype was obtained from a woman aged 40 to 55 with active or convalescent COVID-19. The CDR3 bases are TGTGCCAGCAGTTTATCTCCTTATGGCTACACCTTC. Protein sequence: CASSLSPYGYTF.